One TCR beta chain is described in this entry. The data are from a study of shared clonotypes between healthy human individuals. Genomic DNA per cell subset filled all wells of several immunoSEQ plates. Sequenced by immunoSEQ multiplex PCR; TCRdb stores in-frame clones only, minus some. The sample lists 400,000 to 500,000 clones; about 82% were seen once. V shed 4 bases and J 6 bases; nucleotides not matched to a gene: 13. The CDR3 runs to 18 residues. The germline CDR1 and CDR2 sequences are MGHDK and SYGVNS. The V and J genes are TRBV25-1 and TRBJ2-1; 12 nucleotides match TRBD2. The receptor's source is a woman aged 40 to 50 in good health. Some clones in this sample may be carry-over from other donors' samples. The sequencing input was PBMCs. The chain's CDR3 is CASSALRLAGEGVNEQFF. In DNA, the CDR3 is TGTGCCAGCAGTGCCCTAAGACTAGCGGGAGAGGGGGTCAATGAGCAGTTCTTC.